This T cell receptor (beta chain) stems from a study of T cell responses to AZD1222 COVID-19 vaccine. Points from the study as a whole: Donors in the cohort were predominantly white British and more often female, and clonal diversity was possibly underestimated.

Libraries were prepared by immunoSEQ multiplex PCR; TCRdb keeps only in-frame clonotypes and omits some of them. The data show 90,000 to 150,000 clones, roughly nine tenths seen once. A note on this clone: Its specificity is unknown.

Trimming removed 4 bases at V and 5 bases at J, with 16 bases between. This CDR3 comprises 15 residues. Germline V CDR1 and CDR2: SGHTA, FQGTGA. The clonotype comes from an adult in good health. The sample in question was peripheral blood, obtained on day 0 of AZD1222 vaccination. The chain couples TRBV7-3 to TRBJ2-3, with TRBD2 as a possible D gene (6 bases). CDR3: CASSSGSGAGDTQYF. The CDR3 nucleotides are TGTGCCAGCAGCTCCGGAAGCGGAGCGGGAGATACGCAGTATTTT.